This TCR beta chain was retrieved from a study of immune evolution from preneoplasia to lung adenocarcinoma. Study-level findings and limits: T cell clonality was higher in KRAS-mutant than EGFR-mutant or wild-type nodules. From normal lung to invasive adenocarcinoma, top clone frequencies appeared to decrease. Clonality was highest in normal lung, lower in later-stage lesions apparently.

The V gene's germline CDR1 is SGHTS and CDR2 YDEGEE. The V end was cut by 0 bases, the J end by 0 bases, with 7 bases between. The CDR3 extends over 15 amino acids. Comment on this clone: No antigen is known for it.

The method was immunoSEQ multiplex PCR; TCRdb's version includes in-frame clones alone and lacks a portion of them. The data show approximately 9,300 clones, with just under 80% seen just once and over 10% held by the top ten. This TCR came from a person aged 80 or over with lung adenocarcinoma. Sequenced sample: FFPE lung adenocarcinoma in situ tissue. V usage is TRBV5-8 and J usage is TRBJ1-3; D gene ambiguous. CDR3 protein: CASSLDIISGNTIYF. CDR3 sequence (DNA): TGTGCCAGCAGCTTGGACATTATCTCTGGAAACACCATATATTTT.